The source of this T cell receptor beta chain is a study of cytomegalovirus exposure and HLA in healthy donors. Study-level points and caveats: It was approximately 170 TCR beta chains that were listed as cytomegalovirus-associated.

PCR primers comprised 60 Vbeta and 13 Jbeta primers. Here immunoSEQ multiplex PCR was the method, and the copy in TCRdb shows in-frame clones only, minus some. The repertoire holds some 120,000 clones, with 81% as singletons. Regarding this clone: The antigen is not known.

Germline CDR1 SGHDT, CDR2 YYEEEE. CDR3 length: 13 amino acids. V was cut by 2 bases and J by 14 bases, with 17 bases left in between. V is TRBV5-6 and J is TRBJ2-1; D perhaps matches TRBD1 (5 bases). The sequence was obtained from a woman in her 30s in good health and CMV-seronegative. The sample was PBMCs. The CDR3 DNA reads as TGTGCCAGCAGCTTTGGGTTGACAGAGACTGAGTTCTTC. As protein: CASSFGLTETEFF.